This T cell receptor (beta chain) was identified in a study of human T cells and chemical hapten exposure. Time point: patch test 2, 6 weeks after DPC sensitization. Treatment: therapeutic diphenylcyclopropenone sensitization with weekly scalp DPC. Study-level results: Sensitization with DPC brought no change to TCRs above 1 in 1000 in frequency.

TCRdb recomputed calls from the RACE reads with MiXCR, one row per CDR3 protein. The table has roughly 40,000 distinct CDR3 sequences, around 9.3% seen once. The CDR3 is 16 amino acids. Germline CDR1 reads MGHDK; CDR2 reads SYGVNS. The V and J ends lost 4 bases and 4 bases, in that order; junction bases with no gene match: 12. For this clonotype: The antigen is undetermined.

The sequence was collected from a woman aged 40 to 49 with alopecia areata. Some clones in this sample may be carry-over from other donors' samples. The material sequenced was whole blood, taken in connection with sensitization to the hapten diphenylcyclopropenone (DPC). This sequence joins TRBV25-1 and TRBJ2-5; 7 bases agree with TRBD2. The CDR3, as DNA: TGTGCCAGCAGTGCCAGAGGACTAGGCCGGGGAGAGACCCAGTACTTC. Its translation is CASSARGLGRGETQYF. Drawing the rest from reference TRBV25-1 and TRBJ2-5, the complete variable domain is EADIYQTPRYLVIGTGKKITLECSQTMGHDKMYWYQQDPGMELHLIHYSYGVNSTEKGDLSSESTVSRIRTEHFPLTLESARPSHTSQYLCASSARGLGRGETQYFGPGTRLLVL.